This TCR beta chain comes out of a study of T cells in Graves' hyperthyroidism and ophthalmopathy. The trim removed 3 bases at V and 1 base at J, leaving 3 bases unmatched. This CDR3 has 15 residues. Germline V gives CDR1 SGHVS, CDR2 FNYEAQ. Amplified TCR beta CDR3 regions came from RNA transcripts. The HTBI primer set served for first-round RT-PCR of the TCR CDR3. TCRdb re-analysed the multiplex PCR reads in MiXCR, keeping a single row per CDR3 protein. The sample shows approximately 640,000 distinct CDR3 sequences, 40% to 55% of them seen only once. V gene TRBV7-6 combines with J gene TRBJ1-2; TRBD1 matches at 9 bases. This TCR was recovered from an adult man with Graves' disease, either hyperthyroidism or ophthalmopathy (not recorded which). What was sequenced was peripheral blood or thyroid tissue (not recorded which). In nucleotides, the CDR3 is TGTGCCAGCAGCTTGTTGGACAGGGGTAACTATGGCTACACCTTC. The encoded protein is CASSLLDRGNYGYTF.